These T cell receptor beta chains were read from a single sample in a study of blood T cell repertoires in COVID-19. The repertoire was sequenced with immunoSEQ multiplex PCR; TCRdb's copy has only in-frame clones and lacks some. The sample records under 100,000 clones, just under 80% being singletons. The specimen sequenced was peripheral blood. The receptor set was obtained from a man in his sixties with COVID-19, enrolled during active disease. Both conserved end residues are part of each CDR3. A D gene is named only where the DNA matches it firmly. Clone size appears in some rows only: once, few, many, or a class for an expanded clone.

j_call d_call v_call clone_size cdr3_nt cdr3_aa
TRBJ2-3 TRBD2 TRBV5-5 - TGTCCCACCAGCTTGGGAGGGGGCGGGAGGGCCCTCCCTGGGTATTTT CPTSLGGGGRALPGYF
TRBJ1-4 - TRBV7-2 once TGTGCCAGCAGCTTAGATAGAAATGAAAAACTGTTTTTT CASSLDRNEKLFF
TRBJ2-2 TRBD1 TRBV2 - TGTGCCAGCTCCGGGACAGGGAACACCGGGGAGCTGTTTTTT CASSGTGNTGELFF
TRBJ1-1 - TRBV11-1 - TGTGCCAGCAGCTTATTCCGGGACTCCGAAGCTTTCTTT CASSLFRDSEAFF
TRBJ1-4 TRBD1 TRBV19 - TGTGCCAGTAGTAGGGACAGCCAGGATGAAAAACTGTTTTTT CASSRDSQDEKLFF
TRBJ2-3 - TRBV7-8 once TGTGCCAGCAGCTTAGGACTAACCGGGAGTCGAGGGTACACAGATACGCAGTATTTT CASSLGLTGSRGYTDTQYF
TRBJ2-2 TRBD2 TRBV9 - TGTGCCAGCAGCACAGCGGGGGGGCCATCTGGGGAGCTGTTTTTT CASSTAGGPSGELFF
TRBJ2-3 TRBD1 TRBV18 - TGTGCCAGCTCACCACAGACAGGGGAAGCAGATACGCAGTATTTT CASSPQTGEADTQYF
TRBJ1-1 - TRBV5-1 few TGCGCCAGCAGCTTCACAGGGACGATGAACACTGAAGCTTTCTTT CASSFTGTMNTEAFF
TRBJ1-5 - TRBV2 - TGTGCCAGCAGTGAGTATGAGAGCAATCAGCCCCAGCATTTT CASSEYESNQPQHF
TRBJ1-2 - TRBV27 - TGTGCCAGCAGTATCGATCCAGGGAACTATGGCTACACCTTC CASSIDPGNYGYTF
TRBJ2-1 TRBD2 TRBV7-3 - TGTGCCAGCAGCTTACTAGCGGGAGGATCCAATGAGCAGTTCTTC CASSLLAGGSNEQFF
TRBJ1-2 - TRBV5-3 - TGTGCCAGAAGCTTCGAGAGGATGGCAGGGAGGGGCTACACCTTC CARSFERMAGRGYTF
TRBJ2-5 TRBD1 TRBV6-4 few TGTGCCAGCAGCTCCGGGACAGGGGCGGGAGAGACCCAGTACTTC CASSSGTGAGETQYF
TRBJ1-5 - TRBV5-6 - TGTGCCAGCAGCCGAAAGGGGGTCACGAGTCAGCCCCAGCATTTT CASSRKGVTSQPQHF
TRBJ2-1 TRBD2 TRBV11-3 once TGTGCCAGCAGCTTAGCTAGCGGGAGATACAATGAGCAGTTCTTC CASSLASGRYNEQFF
TRBJ1-5 - TRBV24-1 - TGTGCCACCAGTGCGGGAGGGATCAATCAGCCCCAGCATTTT CATSAGGINQPQHF
TRBJ2-5 TRBD2 TRBV5-1 - TGCGCCAGCAGCTTAAGCGGGGGGCCCGCTGAGGCCCAGTACTTC CASSLSGGPAEAQYF
TRBJ2-1 TRBD1 TRBV3-1/TRBV3-2 - TGTGCCAGCAGCCTTAGAGCCGGGACAGGGTCTTACAATGAGCAGTTCTTC CASSLRAGTGSYNEQFF
TRBJ2-3 - TRBV7-9 few TGTGCCAGCAGCTTAGGGTACAGAGAGGATACGCAGTATTTT CASSLGYREDTQYF
TRBJ2-2 TRBD1 TRBV6-5 - TGTGCCAGCAAGACAGGGGGCGCCAACACCGGGGAGCTGTTTTTT CASKTGGANTGELFF
TRBJ2-5 - TRBV5-1 - TGCGCCAGCAGCTTGGGGGCGGGGCAAGAGACCCAGTACTTC CASSLGAGQETQYF
TRBJ2-7 TRBD2 TRBV5-6 few TGTGCCAGCAGCTTGACCGGGACTAGGTATGAGCAGTACTTC CASSLTGTRYEQYF
TRBJ2-7 TRBD2 TRBV19 - TGTGCCAGTAGCCTAACGGGGATAGCGGGACTCTACGAGCAGTACTTC CASSLTGIAGLYEQYF
TRBJ2-3 - TRBV4-1 - TGCGCCAGCAGCCAAGATCAGGAACGAACCCTTAGCACAGATACGCAGTATTTT CASSQDQERTLSTDTQYF
TRBJ2-2 - TRBV9 - TGTGCCAGCAGCGCCCGGGATCGGGCTAGCTGGAACACCGGGGAGCTGTTTTTT CASSARDRASWNTGELFF
TRBJ2-7 - TRBV18 - TGTGCCAGCTCACCGAAGGCGGGACAGCCCTCCTACGAGCAGTACTTC CASSPKAGQPSYEQYF
TRBJ2-1 TRBD2 TRBV2 - TGTGCCAGCAGGCTACTAGCGCGGGGTTTGTTCTTC CASRLLARGLFF
TRBJ1-1 TRBD1 TRBV7-2 - TGTGCCAGCAGCTTACCGACAGGGAGAGTAACTGAAGCTTTCTTT CASSLPTGRVTEAFF
TRBJ2-1 TRBD2 TRBV5-5 - TGTGCCAGCAGCTTCGGTAGCGGGAGGGCAAATGAGCAGTTCTTC CASSFGSGRANEQFF
TRBJ1-1 TRBD1 TRBV19 - TGTGCCAGTAGGCCTCCGGGACAGGGATCCACTGAAGCTTTCTTT CASRPPGQGSTEAFF
TRBJ2-1 TRBD1 TRBV25-1 - TGTGCCAGCAGTGGACCCCGACAGGGCTTGAGGAATGAGCAGTTCTTC CASSGPRQGLRNEQFF
TRBJ2-7 TRBD2 TRBV29-1 - TGCAGCGTCGCCGGCCTACCGGGACTAGCTCCCTACGAGCAGTACTTC CSVAGLPGLAPYEQYF
TRBJ2-1 TRBD2 TRBV12-3/TRBV12-4 - TGTGCCAGCACCCGGGGACTAGCGGGAGTTTTCTTC CASTRGLAGVFF
TRBJ1-1 - TRBV7-2 - TGTGCCAGCAGCTTGTTCGGCGGACAGAACACTGAAGCTTTCTTT CASSLFGGQNTEAFF
TRBJ2-3 TRBD2 TRBV12-3/TRBV12-4 - TGTGCCAGCACCCAACTAGCGGATACGCAGTATTTT CASTQLADTQYF